A selection of T cell receptor beta chains follows, all from one sample in a study of identical twins. One entry per CDR3 protein, called by TCRdb with MiXCR from the 5' RACE reads. There are just over 500,000 distinct CDR3 sequences in the sample; around 20% occur only once, and around 1% lies in the top ten. A further study also used this sample, focusing on T cells expressing NK-cell markers.

The sequenced sample consisted of CD4+ T cells sorted from blood. The receptors derive from a woman between 18 and 30 years old in good health. The CDR3 runs from the conserved cysteine through the conserved F or W. D genes are given only for firm matches. Some rows mark clone size as missing; the rest say once, few, many or name a class of expanded clone.

CDR3 length	V gene	J gene	clone size	D gene	CDR3 DNA	CDR3 protein
15	TRBV6-5	TRBJ1-2	.	.	TGTGCCAGCAGTTACGCCACAGGGCGGGAAGGTGGCTACACCTTC	CASSYATGREGGYTF
15	TRBV10-1	TRBJ2-5	few	.	TGCGCCAGCAGTGAACGGGGGAGAAACCAAGAGACCCAGTACTTC	CASSERGRNQETQYF
17	TRBV5-1	TRBJ2-1	many	TRBD1	TGCGCCAGCAGCTTGGACAGTCGACAGGGCCCCTACAATGAGCAGTTCTTC	CASSLDSRQGPYNEQFF
15	TRBV6-1	TRBJ2-2	.	TRBD2	TGTGCCAGCAGTGGGAGCGGGAGTGGAACCGGGGAGCTGTTTTTT	CASSGSGSGTGELFF
14	TRBV6-1	TRBJ1-1	few	.	TGTGCCAGCAGCCGACGACAGACACGAGGGGAAGCTTTCTTT	CASSRRQTRGEAFF
13	TRBV20-1	TRBJ1-5	few	TRBD1	TGCAGTGCCCGCGACAGGGGAGGGCAGCCCCAGCATTTT	CSARDRGGQPQHF
14	TRBV12-3/TRBV12-4	TRBJ2-4	.	TRBD2	TGTGCCAGCAGCCAGACTAGCTTAGGAAACATTCAGTACTTC	CASSQTSLGNIQYF
11	TRBV5-8	TRBJ2-7	.	.	TGTGCCAGGAGCCCCAGGTGCGAGCAGTACTTC	CARSPRCEQYF
11	TRBV3-1	TRBJ1-1	.	.	TGTGCCAGCTCGAGTTTCGGTGAAGCTTTCTTT	CASSSFGEAFF
15	TRBV28	TRBJ2-7	few	.	TGTGCCAGCAGTTTAGGAAGGGGGGGCTCCTACGAGCAGTACTTC	CASSLGRGGSYEQYF
15	TRBV15	TRBJ2-2	many	.	TGTGCCACCAGCAACCCCCGGGGGAGAGCCGGGGAGCTGTTTTTT	CATSNPRGRAGELFF
15	TRBV20-1	TRBJ2-7	few	.	TGCAGTGCCCCCATAGCCAACCTCTTCTCCTACGAGCAGTACTTC	CSAPIANLFSYEQYF
14	TRBV10-3	TRBJ2-2	.	TRBD1	TGTGCCATCAAAAACGACAGGGGGTCCGGGGAGCTGTTTTTT	CAIKNDRGSGELFF
15	TRBV7-9	TRBJ2-7	.	TRBD2	TGTGCCAGCAGCAGACTAGCGGGAGCGGATTACGAGCAGTACTTC	CASSRLAGADYEQYF
14	TRBV6-1	TRBJ1-3	.	.	TGTGCCAGCAGTCTGGGGCACTCTGGAAACACCATATATTTT	CASSLGHSGNTIYF
14	TRBV12-3/TRBV12-4	TRBJ1-3	.	.	TGTGCCAGCAGTTTCCAGATCTCTGGAAACACCATATATTTT	CASSFQISGNTIYF
13	TRBV27	TRBJ2-1	few	.	TGTGCCAGGGGACCACAGGGTAGTCATGAGCAGTTCTTC	CARGPQGSHEQFF
17	TRBV12-3/TRBV12-4	TRBJ2-7	few	.	TGTGCCAGCACCGGCGCGCTGGGCCTCCAGGGCGGCTACGAGCAGTACTTC	CASTGALGLQGGYEQYF
13	TRBV5-6	TRBJ1-5	few	.	TGTGCCAGCAGCGTGCAAGAGGGCCAGCCCCAGCATTTT	CASSVQEGQPQHF
12	TRBV27	TRBJ1-2	.	TRBD1	TGTGCCAGCAGTGGGGACAGGCTAGGCTACACCTTC	CASSGDRLGYTF
13	TRBV6-2/TRBV6-3	TRBJ1-5	.	.	TGTGCCAGCAGTTACAAGGGCCCTCAGCCCCAGCATTTT	CASSYKGPQPQHF
12	TRBV20-1	TRBJ2-3	.	.	TGCAGTGCCATTCCTCAGGGAGATACGCAGTATTTT	CSAIPQGDTQYF
15	TRBV4-3	TRBJ2-7	.	.	TGCGCCAGCAGCCAAGCTGCCAGGCCCTCCTACGAGCAGTACTTC	CASSQAARPSYEQYF
14	TRBV19	TRBJ2-5	.	.	TGTGCCAGTAGTATTGGCGCAAGGAATAAGACCCAGTACTTC	CASSIGARNKTQYF
15	TRBV20-1	TRBJ2-3	.	TRBD2	TGCAGTGCTAGAGCCTCTAGAGCGGGAGCGGATACGCAGTATTTT	CSARASRAGADTQYF
16	TRBV20-1	TRBJ2-7	.	TRBD1	TGCAGTGCTAGGCCGACCGGACAGGGCATGCCCTACGAGCAGTACTTC	CSARPTGQGMPYEQYF
14	TRBV5-1	TRBJ2-2	few	.	TGCGCCAGCAGGGGCACATTGAACACCGGGGAGCTGTTTTTT	CASRGTLNTGELFF
16	TRBV4-1	TRBJ2-4	.	.	TGCGCCAGCAGCCAAGAAGGAGGGGGGCAGGTCAACACTCAGTACTTC	CASSQEGGGQVNTQYF
19	TRBV21-1	TRBJ2-3	.	.	TGTGCCAGCAGCACCCGTCCCCTTCGGGGGCGCTTTGGCACAGATACGCAGTATTTT	CASSTRPLRGRFGTDTQYF
14	TRBV9	TRBJ2-7	few	TRBD2	TGTGCCAGCAGCGTCTCGGGACTACTCTACGAGCAGTACTTC	CASSVSGLLYEQYF